This TCR beta chain was sequenced in a study of T-cell memory formation after mild COVID-19. Study information: Clusters were largely donor specific. Study results and caveats: Clones that got smaller from day 15 to 85 had even CD4/CD8, while clones growing later tipped toward CD4+. Cross-reactive memory seemingly joined, as some responding clones were found in pre-infection memory.

Constant-segment primers served in 5'RACE that generated TCR alpha and TCR beta cDNA libraries bearing sample barcodes and UMIs. From the 5' RACE reads, TCRdb called clonotypes with MiXCR, one entry per CDR3 protein. The sample has hundreds of thousands of distinct CDR3 sequences, over 15% seen once; the top ten hold more than 10%. This clonotype turned up a few times. The antigen is undetermined. Germline V gene lookup returns CDR1 SEHNR and CDR2 FQNEAQ (reference sequence). Trimming pared 2 bases from V and 2 bases from J, leaving 12 bases between. The CDR3 extends over 15 amino acids. The sequencing sample was made of PBMCs or a T cell subset sorted from them (not recorded which). The sequence derives from an adult woman who had mild COVID-19 (a few samples of this study predate the infection). Cell type and time point are not known. The chain combines TRBV7-9 with TRBJ1-1; D uncertain. The chain's CDR3 is CASSLFLGSNTEAFF. In DNA, the CDR3 is TGTGCCAGCAGCTTATTTCTGGGAAGCAACACTGAAGCTTTCTTT.